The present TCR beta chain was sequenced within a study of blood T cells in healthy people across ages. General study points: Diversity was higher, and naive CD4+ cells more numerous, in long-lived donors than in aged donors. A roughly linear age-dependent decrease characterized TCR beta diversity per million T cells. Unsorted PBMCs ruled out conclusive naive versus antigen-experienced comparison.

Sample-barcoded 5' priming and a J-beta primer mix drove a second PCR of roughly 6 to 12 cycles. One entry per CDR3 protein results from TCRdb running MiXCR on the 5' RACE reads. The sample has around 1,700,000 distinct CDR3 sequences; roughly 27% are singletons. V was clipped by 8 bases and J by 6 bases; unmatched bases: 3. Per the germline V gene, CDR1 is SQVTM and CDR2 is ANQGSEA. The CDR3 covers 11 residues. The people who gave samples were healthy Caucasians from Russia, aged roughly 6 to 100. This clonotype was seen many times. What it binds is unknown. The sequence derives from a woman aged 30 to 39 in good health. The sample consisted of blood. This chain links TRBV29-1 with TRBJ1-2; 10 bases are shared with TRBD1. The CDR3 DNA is TGCAGCAACGGACAGGGGGATGGCTACACCTTC. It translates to CSNGQGDGYTF.